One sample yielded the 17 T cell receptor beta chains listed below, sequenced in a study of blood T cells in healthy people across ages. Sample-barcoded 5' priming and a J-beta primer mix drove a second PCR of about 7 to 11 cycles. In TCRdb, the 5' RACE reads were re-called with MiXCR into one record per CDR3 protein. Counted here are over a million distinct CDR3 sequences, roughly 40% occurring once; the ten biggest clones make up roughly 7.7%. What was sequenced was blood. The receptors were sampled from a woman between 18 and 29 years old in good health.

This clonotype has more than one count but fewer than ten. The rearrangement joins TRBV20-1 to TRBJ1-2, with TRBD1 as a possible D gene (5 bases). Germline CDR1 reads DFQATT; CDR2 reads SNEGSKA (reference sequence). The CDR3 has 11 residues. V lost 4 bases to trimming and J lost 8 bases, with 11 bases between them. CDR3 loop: CSATGMKGYTF. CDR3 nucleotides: TGCAGTGCTACAGGGATGAAGGGCTACACCTTC.

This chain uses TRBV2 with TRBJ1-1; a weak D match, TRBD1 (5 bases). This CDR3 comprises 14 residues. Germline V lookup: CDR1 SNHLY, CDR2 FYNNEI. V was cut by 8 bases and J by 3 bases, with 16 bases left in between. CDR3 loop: CASPRQGADTEAFF. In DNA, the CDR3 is TGTGCCAGCCCTAGGCAGGGTGCGGACACTGAAGCTTTCTTT.

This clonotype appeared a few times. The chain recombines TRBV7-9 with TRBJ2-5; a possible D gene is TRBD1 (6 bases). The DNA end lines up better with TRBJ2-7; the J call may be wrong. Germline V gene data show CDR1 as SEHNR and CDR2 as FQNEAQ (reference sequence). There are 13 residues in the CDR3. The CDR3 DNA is TGTGCCAGCAGCTTCGAACAGGGCGACGAGCAGTACTTC. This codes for CASSFEQGDEQYF.

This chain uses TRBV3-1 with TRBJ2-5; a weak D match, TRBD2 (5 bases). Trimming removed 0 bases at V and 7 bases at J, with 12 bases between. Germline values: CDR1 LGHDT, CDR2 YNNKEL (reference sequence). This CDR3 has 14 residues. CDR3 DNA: TGTGCCAGCAGCCAAGATAGCACGGCGGGGACCCAGTACTTC. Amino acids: CASSQDSTAGTQYF.

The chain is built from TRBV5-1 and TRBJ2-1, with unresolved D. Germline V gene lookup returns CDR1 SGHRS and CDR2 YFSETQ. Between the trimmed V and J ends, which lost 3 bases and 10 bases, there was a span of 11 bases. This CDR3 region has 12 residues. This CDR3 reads CASSSPMPEQFF. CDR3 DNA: TGCGCCAGCAGCTCGCCGATGCCGGAGCAGTTCTTC.

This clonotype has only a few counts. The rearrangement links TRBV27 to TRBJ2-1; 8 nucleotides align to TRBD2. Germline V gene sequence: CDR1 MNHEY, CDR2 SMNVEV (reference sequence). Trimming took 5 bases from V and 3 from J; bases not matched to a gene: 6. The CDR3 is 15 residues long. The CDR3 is CASSGISGVYNEQFF. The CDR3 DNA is TGTGCCAGCAGTGGGATTAGCGGGGTCTACAATGAGCAGTTCTTC.

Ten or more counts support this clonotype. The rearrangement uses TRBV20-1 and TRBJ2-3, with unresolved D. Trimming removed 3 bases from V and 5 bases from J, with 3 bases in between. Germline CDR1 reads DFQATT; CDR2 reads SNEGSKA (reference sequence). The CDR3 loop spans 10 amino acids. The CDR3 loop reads CSASRDTQYF. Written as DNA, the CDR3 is TGCAGTGCTAGTAGAGATACGCAGTATTTT.

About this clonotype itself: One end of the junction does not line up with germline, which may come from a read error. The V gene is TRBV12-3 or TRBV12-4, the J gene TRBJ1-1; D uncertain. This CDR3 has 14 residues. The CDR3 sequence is CASSLVSANTEAFF. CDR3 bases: TGCGCCAGCAGCTTGGTAAGCGCGAACACTGAAGCTTTCTTT.

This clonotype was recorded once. CDR3 residues: CASSVLGQGDEQFF. CDR3 DNA: TGTGCCAGCAGCGTACTTGGGCAGGGCGATGAGCAGTTCTTC. The chain uses TRBV9 and TRBJ2-1; D may be TRBD1 (5 bases). This CDR3 comprises 14 residues. V was trimmed by 1 base and J by 8 bases, leaving 13 bases between them. Germline V gene lookup returns CDR1 SGDLS and CDR2 YYNGEE.

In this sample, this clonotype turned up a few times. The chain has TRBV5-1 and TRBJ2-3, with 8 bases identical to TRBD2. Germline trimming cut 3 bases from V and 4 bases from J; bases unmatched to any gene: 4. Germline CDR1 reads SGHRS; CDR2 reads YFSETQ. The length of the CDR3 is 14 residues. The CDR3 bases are TGCGCCAGCAGCTCAGGGACTAGGGCAGATACGCAGTATTTT. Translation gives CASSSGTRADTQYF. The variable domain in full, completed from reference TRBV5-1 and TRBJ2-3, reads KAGVTQTPRYLIKTRGQQVTLSCSPISGHRSVSWYQQTPGQGLQFLFEYFSETQRNKGNFPGRFSGRQFSNSRSEMNVSTLELGDSALYLCASSSGTRADTQYFGPGTRLTVL.

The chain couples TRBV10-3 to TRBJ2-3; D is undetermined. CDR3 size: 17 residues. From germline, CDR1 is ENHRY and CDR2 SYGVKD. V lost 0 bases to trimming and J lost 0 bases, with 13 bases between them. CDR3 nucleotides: TGTGCCATCAGTGAGTCTGGCACAACCAAGAGCACAGATACGCAGTATTTT. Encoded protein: CAISESGTTKSTDTQYF.

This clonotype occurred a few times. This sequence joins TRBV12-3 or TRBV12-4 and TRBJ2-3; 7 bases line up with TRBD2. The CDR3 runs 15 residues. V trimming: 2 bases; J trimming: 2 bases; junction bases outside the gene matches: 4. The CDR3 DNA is TGTGCCAGCAGTTTATGGAGCGGGATCACAGATACGCAGTATTTT. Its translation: CASSLWSGITDTQYF.

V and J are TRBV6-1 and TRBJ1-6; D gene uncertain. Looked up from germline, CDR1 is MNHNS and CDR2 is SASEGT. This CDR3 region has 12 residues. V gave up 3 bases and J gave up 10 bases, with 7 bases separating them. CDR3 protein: CASSEPYSPLHF. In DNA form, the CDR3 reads TGTGCCAGCAGTGAGCCGTACTCACCCCTCCACTTT.

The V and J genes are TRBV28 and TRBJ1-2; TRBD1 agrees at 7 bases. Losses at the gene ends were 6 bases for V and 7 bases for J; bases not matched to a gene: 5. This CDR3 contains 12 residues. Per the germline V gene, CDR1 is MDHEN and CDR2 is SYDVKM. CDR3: CASRPGQFGYTF. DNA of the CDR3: TGTGCCAGCAGGCCGGGACAGTTTGGCTACACCTTC.

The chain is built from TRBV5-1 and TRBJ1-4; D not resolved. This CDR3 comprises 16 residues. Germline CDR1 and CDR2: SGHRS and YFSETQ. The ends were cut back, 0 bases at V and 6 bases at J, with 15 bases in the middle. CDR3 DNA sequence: TGCGCCAGCAGCTTGGGGGGAACAGCGGCGGATGAAAAACTGTTTTTT. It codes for CASSLGGTAADEKLFF.

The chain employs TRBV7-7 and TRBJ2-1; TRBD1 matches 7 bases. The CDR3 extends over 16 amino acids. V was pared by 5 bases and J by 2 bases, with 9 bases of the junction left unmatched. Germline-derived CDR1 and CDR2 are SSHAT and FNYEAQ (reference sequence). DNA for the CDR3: TGTGCCAGCAGCCTATCAACGACAGGGACCTACAATGAGCAGTTCTTC. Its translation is CASSLSTTGTYNEQFF. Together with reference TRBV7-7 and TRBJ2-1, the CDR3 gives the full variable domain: GAGVSQSPRYKVTKRGQDVTLRCDPISSHATLYWYQQALGQGPEFLTYFNYEAQPDKSGLPSDRFSAERPEGSISTLTIQRTEQRDSAMYRCASSLSTTGTYNEQFFGPGTRLTVL.

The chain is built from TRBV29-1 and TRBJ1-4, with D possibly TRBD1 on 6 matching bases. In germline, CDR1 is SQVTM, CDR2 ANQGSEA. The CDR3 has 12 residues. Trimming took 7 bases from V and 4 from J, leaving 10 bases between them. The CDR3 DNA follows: TGCAGCGCCCAGGGGCTTAATGAAAAACTGTTTTTT. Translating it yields CSAQGLNEKLFF.